These 17 T cell receptor beta chains came from one sample sequenced in a study of cytomegalovirus exposure and HLA in healthy donors. The PCR ran on 60 Vbeta and 13 Jbeta primers. The protocol was immunoSEQ multiplex PCR, while the TCRdb copy is restricted to in-frame clones and leaves out a portion. There are about 150,000 clones in the sample; about 64% occur only once, and approximately 2.9% lies in the top ten. The sample taken for sequencing was PBMCs. Receptors were obtained from a woman aged 30 to 39 in good health and CMV-seropositive.

V is TRBV6-5 and J is TRBJ2-7; D may be TRBD1 (6 bases). Germline V gene lookup returns CDR1 MNHEY and CDR2 SVGAGI. The CDR3 contains 14 residues. V shed 4 bases and J shed 2 bases, with 12 bases lying between them. The DNA of the CDR3 is TGTGCCAGCAGTTCAGACACAGGGACCTACGAGCAGTACTTC. Protein product: CASSSDTGTYEQYF.

The chain employs TRBV7-6 and TRBJ2-7; weak D call: TRBD1 (6 bases). Germline values: CDR1 SGHVS, CDR2 FNYEAQ. Between the trimmed V and J ends, which lost 2 bases and 6 bases, there was a span of 11 bases. The CDR3 spans 13 residues. CDR3 region: CASSLSGVGEQYF. The CDR3 DNA sequence: TGTGCCAGCAGCTTATCAGGGGTGGGCGAGCAGTACTTC.

This clone was found a few times. The CDR3, as DNA: TGTGCCTGGAAGGGACTAGCGGGAGATTCGAGCACCGGGGAGCTGTTTTTT. It encodes CAWKGLAGDSSTGELFF. The chain employs TRBV30 and TRBJ2-2; 14 nucleotides align to TRBD2. After removal of 4 bases from V and 4 bases from J, the junction contained 8 bases not matched to a gene. CDR1 and CDR2 from the germline V gene are GTSNPN and SVGIG (reference sequence). This CDR3 contains 17 residues.

V is TRBV27 and J is TRBJ1-1, with unresolved D. Germline lookup yields CDR1 MNHEY and CDR2 SMNVEV (reference sequence). This CDR3 is 13 amino acids long. Trimming pared 0 bases from V and 5 bases from J, leaving 7 bases between. The DNA of the CDR3 is TGTGCCAGCAGTTTATCGTTTAGAACTGAAGCTTTCTTT. Encoded protein: CASSLSFRTEAFF.

In its sample, this clone was seen a few times. The chain joins TRBV2 to TRBJ1-2; D is ambiguous. The CDR3 covers 15 residues. Germline V gives CDR1 SNHLY, CDR2 FYNNEI. V was shortened by 6 bases and J by 6 bases, with 20 bases between the two germline ends. The CDR3 DNA is TGTGCCAGCAGGTCCGGGTCCCTACATATGGATGGCTACACCTTC. Protein: CASRSGSLHMDGYTF.

This chain links TRBV5-6 with TRBJ2-7; 9 positions agree with TRBD1. Germline V gene sequence: CDR1 SGHDT, CDR2 YYEEEE. V trimming: 2 bases; J trimming: 2 bases; junction bases outside the gene matches: 5. The CDR3 extends over 15 amino acids. CDR3 coding DNA: TGTGCCAGCAGCTTTGGGACAGGGCCAACCTACGAGCAGTACTTC. This translates into CASSFGTGPTYEQYF.

This chain links TRBV29-1 with TRBJ2-7; D is possibly TRBD1 (5 bases). The CDR3 loop spans 14 amino acids. Germline CDR1 SQVTM, CDR2 ANQGSEA. V dropped 4 bases and J dropped 2 bases, with 15 bases sitting between them. The CDR3 nucleotides are TGCAGCGTTGTTTTGCAGGGAACCCCCTACGAGCAGTACTTC. It specifies CSVVLQGTPYEQYF.

The V gene is TRBV1, the J gene TRBJ1-5. TRBV1 is shown as a pseudogene. This CDR3 is built from 18 residues. CDR3 DNA: TGCACCAGCAGCCAAACTAGAATAATCCAGGCTAGCAATCAGCCCCAGCATTTT. It translates to CTSSQTRIIQASNQPQHF.

This clone was counted a single time. This chain connects TRBV5-1 to TRBJ2-6, with 12 bases matching TRBD2. Germline values: CDR1 SGHRS, CDR2 YFSETQ. V lost 4 bases and J lost 3; bases outside the gene matches: 8. CDR3 length: 18 residues. CDR3: CASSPRLAGALGANVLTF. CDR3 sequence (DNA): TGCGCCAGCAGCCCCCGACTAGCGGGAGCCCTTGGGGCCAACGTCCTGACTTTC.

V is TRBV2 and J is TRBJ1-4; 7 positions agree with TRBD1. Germline CDR1 and CDR2: SNHLY and FYNNEI. The CDR3 is 15 amino acids. V trimming: 7 bases; J trimming: 4 bases; junction bases outside the gene matches: 9. Written as DNA, the CDR3 is TGTGCCAGCACGCGGGACAGCAGGGTTAATGAAAAACTGTTTTTT. It codes for CASTRDSRVNEKLFF.

This clone was recorded once. The rearrangement uses TRBV7-8 and TRBJ1-1; 7 bases are a match to TRBD1. With V trimmed by 0 bases and J by 0 bases, 10 bases remained unmatched. This CDR3 has 18 amino acids. CDR1 is SGHVS, CDR2 FQNEAQ, per germline. CDR3 region: CASSLALIPTGVNTEAFF. In DNA, the CDR3 is TGTGCCAGCAGCTTAGCGCTGATCCCAACAGGGGTGAACACTGAAGCTTTCTTT.

The CDR3 loop is CASSLGLERGGYTF. The CDR3, as DNA: TGTGCCAGCAGCTTAGGTCTGGAGCGGGGTGGCTACACCTTC. The genes are TRBV11-2 and TRBJ1-2; D call uncertain. The CDR3 is made up of 14 amino acids. The V and J ends lost 1 base and 7 bases respectively, with 13 bases between them. Germline lookup yields CDR1 SGHAT and CDR2 FQNNGV.

This chain links TRBV5-1 with TRBJ2-3; 10 bases map to TRBD1. In germline, CDR1 is SGHRS, CDR2 YFSETQ. This CDR3 is built from 16 residues. With V trimmed by 6 bases and J by 4 bases, 11 bases remained unmatched. CDR3 residues: CASTTTAGTGADTQYF. CDR3 nucleotides: TGCGCCAGCACTACTACCGCCGGGACAGGGGCAGATACGCAGTATTTT.

As regards this clone: A read error is likely, as this CDR3 ends without the conserved phenylalanine or tryptophan. The rearrangement joins TRBV19 to TRBJ1-5; 8 nucleotides agree with TRBD1. V dropped 2 bases and J dropped 1; count of bases not matched to a gene: 10. CDR3 length equals 18 residues. The germline V gene encodes CDR1 LNHDA and CDR2 SQIVND (reference sequence). The CDR3 spells CASSITNRGEKSNQPQHS. The CDR3 nucleotides are TGTGCCAGTAGTATAACTAACAGGGGGGAGAAGAGCAATCAGCCCCAGCATTCT.

This clone was detected only a few times. The rearrangement links TRBV27 to TRBJ1-4; no definite D call. CDR1 is MNHEY and CDR2 is SMNVEV in the germline V gene (reference sequence). The CDR3 consists of 16 residues. V was shortened by 5 bases and J by 0 bases, with 13 bases between the two germline ends. CDR3 bases: TGTGCCAGCAGTCCTACCCTCTTCGCAACTAATGAAAAACTGTTTTTT. Translating gives CASSPTLFATNEKLFF.

The V gene is TRBV2, the J gene TRBJ2-2; 11 nucleotides agree with TRBD1. V lost 7 bases, J lost 6 bases, and 4 bases stayed unmatched. Germline V gene sequence: CDR1 SNHLY, CDR2 FYNNEI. There are 14 residues in the CDR3. The CDR3 DNA reads as TGTGCCAGCACGGACAGGGGGCGACCCGGGGAGCTGTTTTTT. Translated: CASTDRGRPGELFF.

A few counts support this clone. The V and J genes are TRBV2 and TRBJ1-1, with a tentative D call TRBD1 (5 bases). V dropped 5 bases and J dropped 3 bases, with 25 bases sitting between them. CDR3 length equals 18 residues. The V gene's germline CDR1 is SNHLY and CDR2 FYNNEI. For the CDR3, the DNA is TGTGCCAGCAGTCCCAGAGGCGGTGGGCAGGGTTCTTACACTGAAGCTTTCTTT. It is translated as CASSPRGGGQGSYTEAFF.